These 19 T cell receptor beta chains originate from one sample sequenced in a study of blood T cell repertoires in COVID-19. TCRdb's table, derived via immunoSEQ multiplex PCR, lists solely in-frame clones and lacks some. The sample includes 140,000 or so clones, about 88% of them seen just once. The material sequenced was peripheral blood. The receptors were gathered from a human donor with COVID-19, enrolled during active disease. The donor label of this sample is uncertain.

The CDR3 DNA sequence: TGTGCCAGCTCACCCCGTCCCCCGGGGAGGCAAGAGACCCAGTACTTC. It codes for CASSPRPPGRQETQYF. This rearrangement joins TRBV18 to TRBJ2-5; D is possibly TRBD2 (6 bases). The CDR3 spans 16 residues. Looked up from germline, CDR1 is KGHSH and CDR2 is LQKENI. The V and J ends lost 3 bases and 2 bases respectively, with 16 bases between them. Supplemented by reference TRBV18 and TRBJ2-5, the full variable domain reads NAGVMQNPRHLVRRRGQEARLRCSPMKGHSHVYWYRQLPEEGLKFMVYLQKENIIDESGMPKERFSAEFPKEGPSILRIQQVVRGDSAAYFCASSPRPPGRQETQYFGPGTRLLVL.

This chain uses TRBV5-4 with TRBJ1-1; no definite D call. Germline loops: CDR1 SGHNT, CDR2 YYREEE (reference sequence). There are 12 residues in the CDR3. Trimming cost V 0 bases and J 6 bases, with 6 bases left between them. CDR3 region: CASSLELAEAFF. The CDR3 region has the DNA TGTGCCAGCAGCTTGGAACTCGCTGAAGCTTTCTTT.

The chain has TRBV5-1 and TRBJ2-7; TRBD1 matches 8 bases. V was pared by 0 bases and J by 3 bases, with 2 bases of the junction left unmatched. CDR1 and CDR2 (germline): SGHRS, YFSETQ. The CDR3 contains 14 residues. As DNA, the CDR3 is TGCGCCAGCAGCTTGGCGGGACAGGTCTACGAGCAGTACTTC. Translating it yields CASSLAGQVYEQYF.

The rearrangement joins TRBV10-3 to TRBJ2-7; 9 bases match TRBD1. Germline assignment: CDR1 ENHRY and CDR2 SYGVKD. CDR3 length: 14 residues. The ends lost 10 bases at V and 3 bases at J; junction bases unmatched: 10. The DNA for the CDR3 is TGTGCCACATTACCGGGACAGGGTAACTACGAGCAGTACTTC. Translation: CATLPGQGNYEQYF.

The chain employs TRBV10-1 and TRBJ2-5; TRBD2 matches at 8 bases. CDR1 is WNHNN and CDR2 is SYGVQD in the germline V gene (reference sequence). V was clipped by 8 bases and J by 1 base; unmatched bases: 9. This CDR3 region has 15 residues. The CDR3 coding sequence is TGCGCCAGCGGTTCGGGCGCGGGGGGCCAAGAGACCCAGTACTTC. It encodes CASGSGAGGQETQYF.

This clone was recorded only once. The CDR3 sequence is CASSSPGGMNTEAFF. The CDR3 bases are TGTGCCAGCAGCTCCCCCGGGGGTATGAACACTGAAGCTTTCTTT. The V gene is TRBV7-2, the J gene TRBJ1-1; D is possibly TRBD1 (5 bases). CDR1 is SGHTA, CDR2 FQGNSA, per germline. The CDR3 runs to 15 residues. Trimming took 4 bases from V and 0 from J, leaving 12 bases between them.

The chain is built from TRBV19 and TRBJ1-1, with D possibly being TRBD1 (6 bases). The CDR3 totals 16 residues. Germline-derived CDR1 and CDR2 are LNHDA and SQIVND (reference sequence). Deletions cut 6 bases from V and 4 bases from J, with 21 bases between. The chain's CDR3 is CASRRGGAATGTEAFF. CDR3 DNA sequence: TGTGCCAGTAGGCGAGGGGGGGCAGCCACGGGCACTGAAGCTTTCTTT.

This chain connects TRBV15 to TRBJ2-1, with 8 bases that match TRBD1. Germline V CDR1 and CDR2: LNHNV, YYDKDF (reference sequence). The CDR3 is made up of 17 amino acids. With 2 bases clipped from V and 8 bases from J, the junction kept 14 bases outside the gene matches. The DNA of the CDR3 is TGTGCCACCAGCAGACCCCCCGGTTGGACAGGGTACCATGAGCAGTTCTTC. It codes for CATSRPPGWTGYHEQFF. The full variable domain, its missing parts supplied by reference TRBV15 and TRBJ2-1, is DAMVIQNPRYQVTQFGKPVTLSCSQTLNHNVMYWYQQKSSQAPKLLFHYYDKDFNNEADTPDNFQSRRPNTSFCFLDIRSPGLGDTAMYLCATSRPPGWTGYHEQFFGPGTRLTVL.

This clone appeared a single time. Distinct nucleotide sequences in the sample also encode this CDR3. The J gene is TRBJ2-7, the V gene TRBV5-1; 9 bases fit TRBD1. Trimming at V came to 4 bases and at J to 2 bases, leaving 4 bases not matched to a gene. The CDR3 runs to 14 residues. Germline V gene lookup returns CDR1 SGHRS and CDR2 YFSETQ. In DNA, the CDR3 is TGCGCCAGCAGCCCGAGGACAGGGGCCTACGAGCAGTACTTC. This translates into CASSPRTGAYEQYF.

This sequence joins TRBV5-4 and TRBJ2-1; TRBD2 matches at 10 bases. Germline V CDR1 and CDR2: SGHNT, YYREEE (reference sequence). The trim removed 4 bases at V and 3 bases at J, leaving 7 bases unmatched. The CDR3 sequence is 16 residues long. The CDR3 is CASSAGLAENYNEQFF. The CDR3 nucleotides are TGTGCCAGCAGCGCAGGACTAGCGGAAAACTACAATGAGCAGTTCTTC. Filled out from reference TRBV5-4 and TRBJ2-1, the complete variable domain reads ETGVTQSPTHLIKTRGQQVTLRCSSQSGHNTVSWYQQALGQGPQFIFQYYREEENGRGNFPPRFSGLQFPNYSSELNVNALELDDSALYLCASSAGLAENYNEQFFGPGTRLTVL.

This CDR3 reads CASSPQPAGTYNSPLHF. The DNA for the CDR3 is TGTGCCAGTAGTCCCCAGCCGGCAGGGACCTATAATTCACCCCTCCACTTT. The chain carries TRBV19 and TRBJ1-6; perhaps TRBD1 as D (5 bases). The CDR3 totals 17 residues. From germline, CDR1 is LNHDA and CDR2 SQIVND (reference sequence). V was trimmed by 5 bases and J by 2 bases, leaving 16 bases between them.

The chain carries TRBV30 and TRBJ1-5; no clear D gene. Trimming left V 2 bases short and J 1 base short, with 9 bases between. The V gene's germline CDR1 is GTSNPN and CDR2 SVGIG (reference sequence). The CDR3 loop spans 14 amino acids. The CDR3 protein is CAWSSGRSNQPQHF. In nucleotides, the CDR3 is TGTGCCTGGAGTTCCGGCAGGAGCAATCAGCCCCAGCATTTT.

This rearrangement joins TRBV10-2 to TRBJ1-1; 7 nucleotides line up with TRBD1. This CDR3 has 14 residues. The germline gives CDR1 WSHSY, CDR2 SAAADI. J lost 5 bases, V lost 3 bases, and 6 bases had no gene match. CDR3 in DNA: TGCGCCAGCAGTGATTCAGGGGGGTTTACTGAAGCTTTCTTT. This encodes CASSDSGGFTEAFF.

The gene calls are TRBV4-2 and TRBJ2-5, with 14 bases aligning to TRBD2. J lost 5 bases, V lost 3 bases, and 8 bases had no gene match. Germline assignment: CDR1 LGHNA and CDR2 YNFKEQ. The CDR3 extends over 17 amino acids. CDR3 sequence reads: CASSQRLAGGLMETQYF. DNA of the CDR3: TGTGCCAGCAGCCAGAGACTAGCGGGGGGGCTAATGGAGACCCAGTACTTC.

Here the CDR3 reads CASSPQWGPSGTQYF. CDR3 nucleotides: TGTGCCAGCAGCCCCCAATGGGGGCCGTCAGGGACCCAGTACTTC. This sequence joins TRBV7-3 and TRBJ2-5; D perhaps matches TRBD1 (6 bases). The CDR3 sequence is 15 residues long. V was cut by 5 bases and J by 7 bases, with 20 bases left in between. Looked up from germline, CDR1 is SGHTA and CDR2 is FQGTGA.

The genes are TRBV5-4 and TRBJ1-6; 7 nucleotides line up with TRBD1. Trimming cost V 2 bases and J 7 bases; bases outside gene matches: 9. CDR3 length: 16 residues. Germline V lookup: CDR1 SGHNT, CDR2 YYREEE (reference sequence). The chain's CDR3 is CASSFGQVQGNSPLHF. CDR3 bases: TGTGCCAGCAGCTTCGGACAGGTCCAAGGGAATTCACCCCTCCACTTT.

The chain couples TRBV20-1 to TRBJ1-1; D is perhaps TRBD1 (5 bases). The CDR3 is made up of 14 amino acids. V dropped 5 bases and J dropped 4 bases, with 17 bases sitting between them. Germline CDR1 reads DFQATT; CDR2 reads SNEGSKA (reference sequence). The CDR3 sequence is CSAGDGGSATEAFF. In DNA, the CDR3 is TGCAGTGCTGGTGATGGGGGGTCGGCCACTGAAGCTTTCTTT.

The table lists this clone with a count of one. The genes are TRBV18 and TRBJ2-3; 9 bases are a match to TRBD2. The CDR3 has 16 residues. Germline assignment: CDR1 KGHSH and CDR2 LQKENI. J lost 1 base, V lost 2 bases, and 4 bases had no gene match. CDR3 nucleotide sequence: TGTGCCAGCTCACCAATTAGCGGGAGAGGCACAGATACGCAGTATTTT. Protein: CASSPISGRGTDTQYF.

The genes are TRBV25-1 and TRBJ2-5, with D tentatively TRBD1 (6 bases). The germline V gene has CDR1 MGHDK and CDR2 SYGVNS. This CDR3 contains 13 residues. V gave up 5 bases and J gave up 2 bases, with 9 bases separating them. In DNA, the CDR3 is TGTGCCAGCAGTCCAGGGGTTCAAGAGACCCAGTACTTC. Encoded protein: CASSPGVQETQYF.